These 21 T cell receptor beta chains were all obtained from the same sample, sequenced in a study of blood T cell repertoires in COVID-19. The data were produced by immunoSEQ multiplex PCR, yet TCRdb's version contains in-frame clones alone and is incomplete. The sample consists of 200,000 to 250,000 clones, 88% of them appearing once. The sample consisted of PBMCs or T cells enriched from blood (not recorded which). The origin of the receptors is a woman aged 30 to 39 who had been exposed to COVID-19.

The table lists this clone with a few counts. V is TRBV4-1 and J is TRBJ1-1, with 9 bases aligning to TRBD1. The V gene's germline CDR1 is MGHRA and CDR2 YSYEKL. The CDR3 runs 16 residues. J was trimmed by 5 bases and V by 2 bases; bases with no gene match: 9. CDR3 region: CASSQIRGTGRTEAFF. For the CDR3, the DNA is TGCGCCAGCAGCCAAATCCGAGGGACAGGGAGAACTGAAGCTTTCTTT.

V gene TRBV2 combines with J gene TRBJ1-3; D gene uncertain. CDR3 size: 11 residues. CDR1 and CDR2 from the germline V gene are SNHLY and FYNNEI. V was shortened by 3 bases and J by 7 bases, with 4 bases between the two germline ends. CDR3 protein: CASSEENTIYF. For the CDR3, the DNA is TGTGCCAGCAGTGAGGAGAACACCATATATTTT.

The chain couples TRBV30 to TRBJ1-2, with 7 nucleotides matching TRBD1. This CDR3 has 13 amino acids. Germline V gives CDR1 GTSNPN, CDR2 SVGIG (reference sequence). Unmatched junction bases numbered 7, after V lost 3 bases and J lost 6 bases. The CDR3: CAWSEAGTDGYTF. As DNA, the CDR3 is TGTGCCTGGAGCGAAGCTGGGACAGATGGCTACACCTTC. The full variable domain, with the rest looked up from reference TRBV30 and TRBJ1-2, is SQTIHQWPATLVQPVGSPLSLECTVEGTSNPNLYWYRQAAGRGLQLLFYSVGIGQISSEVPQNLSASRPQDRQFILSSKKLLLSDSGFYLCAWSEAGTDGYTFGSGTRLTVV.

The chain joins TRBV3-1 (or the pseudogene TRBV3-2) to TRBJ1-2; 7 nucleotides match TRBD1. V gave up 7 bases and J gave up 2 bases; unmatched junction bases: 7. Germline lookup yields CDR1 LGHDT and CDR2 YNNKEL (reference sequence). The CDR3 is made up of 14 amino acids. CDR3 in amino acids: CASNMDRTNYGYTF. The CDR3 DNA reads TGTGCCAGCAACATGGACAGGACCAACTATGGCTACACCTTC.

The chain uses TRBV24-1 and TRBJ2-1; a weak D match, TRBD2 (7 bases). The CDR3 extends over 16 amino acids. In germline, CDR1 is KGHDR, CDR2 SFDVKD. Trimming removed 1 base at V and 4 bases at J, with 13 bases between. CDR3: CATSDLGGDSYNEQFF. The CDR3 nucleotides read TGTGCCACCAGTGATTTAGGGGGGGATTCTTACAATGAGCAGTTCTTC.

The chain uses TRBV28 and TRBJ2-3, with TRBD2 identical over 8 bases. The CDR3 sequence is 16 residues long. Germline V lookup: CDR1 MDHEN, CDR2 SYDVKM. With 5 bases clipped from V and 0 bases from J, the junction kept 7 bases outside the gene matches. The CDR3 reads CASSPYSGISTDTQYF. The CDR3 coding sequence is TGTGCCAGCAGTCCCTATAGCGGGATTAGCACAGATACGCAGTATTTT.

The V and J genes are TRBV2 and TRBJ2-1, with 9 bases aligning to TRBD2. This CDR3 contains 17 residues. Unmatched junction bases numbered 9, after V lost 2 bases and J lost 4 bases. CDR1 is SNHLY and CDR2 is FYNNEI in the germline V gene. The CDR3 DNA sequence: TGTGCCAGCAGTGAAATTGTAGGCGGGAGGGCATACAATGAGCAGTTCTTC. This gives the protein CASSEIVGGRAYNEQFF.

V and J are TRBV15 and TRBJ2-7; possible D gene TRBD1, 6 bases. CDR1 is LNHNV, CDR2 YYDKDF, per germline (reference sequence). The CDR3 totals 13 residues. V lost 3 bases and J 3 bases, leaving 9 bases between the germline ends. CDR3 residues: CATSRGDNYEQYF. CDR3 DNA sequence: TGTGCCACCAGCAGGGGGGACAACTACGAGCAGTACTTC.

This clone has only one observation. This chain joins TRBV29-1 and TRBJ1-2; 12 bases match TRBD1. Germline CDR1 reads SQVTM; CDR2 reads ANQGSEA. V lost 7 bases and J lost 6; bases outside the gene matches: 3. The CDR3 length is 12 residues. The CDR3 coding sequence is TGCAGCGGGGGACAGGGGGCAAATGGCTACACCTTC. This sequence encodes CSGGQGANGYTF.

J is TRBJ1-3 and V is TRBV7-9, with 11 bases matching TRBD1. The CDR3 runs 19 residues. The germline V gene encodes CDR1 SEHNR and CDR2 FQNEAQ (reference sequence). Trimming took 3 bases from V and 1 from J; bases not matched to a gene: 11. CDR3 bases: TGTGCCAGCAGCTTCCCCCGGGGGGGGACAGGGGGTTCTGGAAACACCATATATTTT. It translates to CASSFPRGGTGGSGNTIYF.

The count of this clone is one. The rearrangement links TRBV3-1 (or the pseudogene TRBV3-2) to TRBJ1-2, with D uncertain. The CDR3 length is 11 residues. The V end was cut by 1 base, the J end by 6 bases, with 3 bases between. Germline CDR1 reads LGHDT; CDR2 reads YNNKEL (reference sequence). The CDR3 region has the DNA TGTGCCAGCAGCCAAGGGCATGGCTACACCTTC. This encodes CASSQGHGYTF.

The chain joins TRBV30 to TRBJ1-1, with D unresolved. Trimming pared 4 bases from V and 4 bases from J, leaving 13 bases between. CDR1 GTSNPN and CDR2 SVGIG come from the germline V gene (reference sequence). There are 13 residues in the CDR3. The CDR3, as DNA: TGTGCCTGGAACGAGAGGGTGCCCACTGAAGCTTTCTTT. Translated, it gives CAWNERVPTEAFF.

The V gene is TRBV7-9, the J gene TRBJ1-3; D not resolved. Deletions cut 5 bases from V and 4 bases from J, with 12 bases between. Germline V lookup: CDR1 SEHNR, CDR2 FQNEAQ (reference sequence). The CDR3 spans 14 residues. The CDR3 sequence is CASSPTTLGNTIYF. CDR3 sequence (DNA): TGTGCCAGCAGCCCGACTACCCTGGGAAACACCATATATTTT. Based on the CDR3 plus reference TRBV7-9 and TRBJ1-3, the full variable domain is DTGVSQNPRHKITKRGQNVTFRCDPISEHNRLYWYRQTLGQGPEFLTYFQNEAQLEKSRLLSDRFSAERPKGSFSTLEIQRTEQGDSAMYLCASSPTTLGNTIYFGEGSWLTVV.

The chain combines TRBV28 with TRBJ1-2; 7 positions agree with TRBD1. Germline lookup yields CDR1 MDHEN and CDR2 SYDVKM. CDR3 length equals 15 residues. Germline trimming cut 3 bases from V and 5 bases from J; bases unmatched to any gene: 9. CDR3 amino acids: CASSLGEDRIYGYTF. The CDR3 nucleotides are TGTGCCAGCAGTTTGGGTGAGGACAGGATATATGGCTACACCTTC.

The rearrangement uses TRBV30 and TRBJ1-4; tentative D call: TRBD1 (5 bases). The V gene lost 3 bases and the J gene lost 3 bases, with 8 bases spanning the gap. The CDR3 spans 13 residues. Germline loops: CDR1 GTSNPN, CDR2 SVGIG (reference sequence). In DNA, the CDR3 is TGTGCCTGGAGCTGGGGGGCTAATGAAAAACTGTTTTTT. This codes for CAWSWGANEKLFF.

The rearrangement joins TRBV29-1 to TRBJ2-3; 7 nucleotides match TRBD2. Germline V lookup: CDR1 SQVTM, CDR2 ANQGSEA. CDR3 length equals 13 residues. J gave up 3 bases and V 3 bases, and 3 bases lay outside the gene matches. The CDR3 sequence: CSVEKRGTDTQYF. In DNA form, the CDR3 reads TGCAGCGTTGAGAAGCGGGGAACAGATACGCAGTATTTT.

The J gene is TRBJ2-3, the V gene TRBV27; 10 nucleotides match TRBD2. V was clipped by 2 bases and J by 3 bases; unmatched bases: 2. Germline CDR1 MNHEY, CDR2 SMNVEV (reference sequence). This CDR3 is 15 amino acids long. CDR3 loop: CASSLIAGGTDTQYF. Written as DNA, the CDR3 is TGTGCCAGCAGTTTAATAGCGGGAGGTACAGATACGCAGTATTTT.

This clone was recorded many times. The gene calls are TRBV18 and TRBJ1-3; D unclear. CDR3 length: 16 amino acids. Germline V gene lookup returns CDR1 KGHSH and CDR2 LQKENI. The V and J ends lost 2 bases and 0 bases respectively, with 11 bases between them. In DNA, the CDR3 is TGTGCCAGCTCACCAGGCAGGCGACGCTCTGGAAACACCATATATTTT. Its protein is CASSPGRRRSGNTIYF.

V is TRBV29-1 and J is TRBJ2-7, with D possibly TRBD1 on 6 matching bases. CDR1 and CDR2 (germline): SQVTM, ANQGSEA. The CDR3 has 13 amino acids. Trimming removed 4 bases at V and 0 bases at J, with 10 bases between. The CDR3 nucleotides read TGCAGCGTTGTAGGGACAAACTCCTACGAGCAGTACTTC. It yields the protein CSVVGTNSYEQYF.

The V gene is TRBV13, the J gene TRBJ2-1; the match to TRBD2 covers 10 bases. The CDR3 is 16 amino acids. V was pared by 1 base and J by 4 bases, with 4 bases of the junction left unmatched. Germline loops: CDR1 PRHDT, CDR2 FYEKMQ (reference sequence). The CDR3 DNA reads as TGTGCCAGCAGCTTAGTCGGTAGCGGGGGGTACAATGAGCAGTTCTTC. Its translation: CASSLVGSGGYNEQFF.

The CDR3 sequence: CASSVAGGPRETQYF. CDR3 bases: TGTGCCAGCAGCGTAGCGGGAGGGCCTCGTGAGACCCAGTACTTC. The chain combines TRBV9 with TRBJ2-5; 8 bases align to TRBD2. The CDR3 has 15 residues. J lost 5 bases, V lost 0 bases, and 6 bases had no gene match. Germline V gene lookup returns CDR1 SGDLS and CDR2 YYNGEE. Full variable domain (rest looked up from reference TRBV9 and TRBJ2-5): DSGVTQTPKHLITATGQRVTLRCSPRSGDLSVYWYQQSLDQGLQFLIQYYNGEERAKGNILERFSAQQFPDLHSELNLSSLELGDSALYFCASSVAGGPRETQYFGPGTRLLVL.